One sample yielded the 20 T cell receptor beta chains listed below, sequenced in a study of blood T cell repertoires in COVID-19. Assay used: immunoSEQ multiplex PCR; TCRdb lists only in-frame clones, some missing. The table has about 280,000 clones, 70% to 90% seen once. Sequences were obtained from peripheral blood. All receptors derive from a woman between 70 and 85 years old with acute or convalescent COVID-19.

The gene calls are TRBV7-2 and TRBJ2-7; TRBD2 aligns across 9 bases. The V gene's germline CDR1 is SGHTA and CDR2 FQGNSA. This CDR3 spans 14 amino acids. V trimming: 3 bases; J trimming: 6 bases; junction bases outside the gene matches: 6. This CDR3 is CASSFSGGPGEQYF. The CDR3 nucleotides read TGTGCCAGCAGCTTCAGCGGGGGGCCGGGCGAGCAGTACTTC.

The chain uses TRBV2 and TRBJ2-5; TRBD1 matches 7 bases. The V and J ends lost 4 bases and 4 bases, in that order; junction bases with no gene match: 6. Germline CDR1 reads SNHLY; CDR2 reads FYNNEI. This CDR3 has 14 residues. This CDR3 reads CASSAGRGLETQYF. As DNA, the CDR3 is TGTGCCAGCAGTGCGGGCAGGGGGTTAGAGACCCAGTACTTC.

This clone was recorded a few times. Other DNA sequences from this sample encode an identical CDR3 as well. The genes are TRBV12-3 or TRBV12-4 and TRBJ1-2, with TRBD1 matching over 7 bases. The V segment lost 6 bases and the J segment 4 bases; nucleotides outside the gene matches: 5. The CDR3 length is 13 residues. In DNA form, the CDR3 reads TGTGCCAGCAGCCCACAGGGGAGCTATGGCTACACCTTC. It encodes CASSPQGSYGYTF.

V gene TRBV3-1 (or the pseudogene TRBV3-2) combines with J gene TRBJ1-3, with D possibly being TRBD1 (5 bases). The CDR3 length is 16 residues. CDR1 is LGHDT, CDR2 YNNKEL, per germline (reference sequence). V was clipped by 1 base and J by 4 bases, with 14 bases between them. The CDR3 coding sequence is TGTGCCAGCAGCCAAGGGGCAGGGCAGGAAGGAAACACCATATATTTT. It translates to CASSQGAGQEGNTIYF.

The rearrangement uses TRBV3-1 (or the pseudogene TRBV3-2) and TRBJ2-2; D might be TRBD1 (5 bases). V dropped 5 bases and J dropped 2 bases, with 15 bases sitting between them. CDR3 size: 16 residues. Per the germline V gene, CDR1 is LGHDT and CDR2 is YNNKEL (reference sequence). CDR3 sequence reads: CASSGSRQTNTGELFF. The CDR3 DNA reads as TGTGCCAGCAGCGGAAGTCGACAGACCAACACCGGGGAGCTGTTTTTT.

This chain connects TRBV9 to TRBJ2-2; D may be TRBD2 (5 bases). V lost 0 bases and J lost 7, with 13 bases in between. This CDR3 is built from 15 residues. Looked up from germline, CDR1 is SGDLS and CDR2 is YYNGEE. The CDR3 region has the DNA TGTGCCAGCAGCGTAGCTCAATATCGGGGCGGGGAGCTGTTTTTT. Its protein product is CASSVAQYRGGELFF.

The chain uses TRBV12-3 or TRBV12-4 and TRBJ2-3, with D possibly being TRBD2 (7 bases). This CDR3 spans 11 amino acids. Trimming pared 5 bases from V and 14 bases from J, leaving 14 bases between. CDR3 sequence reads: CASSLGGGRYF. In DNA form, the CDR3 reads TGTGCCAGCAGTCTTGGGGGGGGGCGGTATTTT.

The V call is TRBV2, the J call TRBJ2-3; 8 bases map to TRBD2. V gave up 6 bases and J gave up 6 bases; unmatched junction bases: 14. This CDR3 has 16 residues. Germline V gene lookup returns CDR1 SNHLY and CDR2 FYNNEI. The CDR3 DNA is TGTGCCAGCAGGAGGGGAGCGCGGGGGGCGAGGGATACGCAGTATTTT. Protein sequence: CASRRGARGARDTQYF.

The chain combines TRBV30 with TRBJ2-1; 9 bases are shared with TRBD2. V gave up 3 bases and J gave up 2 bases; unmatched junction bases: 5. CDR1 and CDR2 from the germline V gene are GTSNPN and SVGIG (reference sequence). The CDR3 has 15 residues. The CDR3 loop reads CAWSKAGGPYNEQFF. The CDR3 bases are TGTGCCTGGAGCAAAGCGGGGGGCCCCTACAATGAGCAGTTCTTC.

Concerning this clone: This sample also contains other DNA sequences that code for the same CDR3. V gene TRBV5-1 combines with J gene TRBJ2-3; D uncertain. Germline lookup yields CDR1 SGHRS and CDR2 YFSETQ. The CDR3 has 14 amino acids. Deletions cut 1 base from V and 2 bases from J, with 8 bases between. The CDR3 DNA reads TGCGCCAGCAGCTTGAGAACATCCACAGATACGCAGTATTTT. Translated, it gives CASSLRTSTDTQYF.

V and J are TRBV30 and TRBJ1-6; TRBD1 agrees at 9 bases. CDR1 is GTSNPN, CDR2 SVGIG, per germline (reference sequence). The CDR3 covers 13 residues. Trimming removed 4 bases from V and 10 bases from J; junction bases left unmatched: 5. The CDR3 here is CAWMVDRGSPLHF. Here the CDR3 DNA reads TGTGCCTGGATGGTAGACAGGGGGTCACCCCTCCACTTT. Full variable domain (missing parts from reference TRBV30 and TRBJ1-6): SQTIHQWPATLVQPVGSPLSLECTVEGTSNPNLYWYRQAAGRGLQLLFYSVGIGQISSEVPQNLSASRPQDRQFILSSKKLLLSDSGFYLCAWMVDRGSPLHFGNGTRLTVT.

V and J are TRBV5-1 and TRBJ1-1, with 8 bases fitting TRBD1. From germline, CDR1 is SGHRS and CDR2 YFSETQ. V was pared by 6 bases and J by 5 bases, with 15 bases of the junction left unmatched. The CDR3 runs 16 residues. CDR3 sequence (DNA): TGCGCCAGCAACTCGGGAGGCCAGGGGGCGATGACTGAAGCTTTCTTT. Its protein product is CASNSGGQGAMTEAFF.

This clone was counted a few times. The chain recombines TRBV6-1 with TRBJ1-2, with 8 bases lining up with TRBD1. The trim removed 1 base at V and 4 bases at J, leaving 2 bases unmatched. Germline V lookup: CDR1 MNHNS, CDR2 SASEGT. CDR3 length: 14 amino acids. The CDR3 protein is CASSEGRGPYGYTF. CDR3 sequence (DNA): TGTGCCAGCAGTGAAGGCAGGGGGCCCTATGGCTACACCTTC.

The chain is built from TRBV21-1 and TRBJ2-3; the table's TRBD2 call for D was not verified on the DNA. TRBV21-1 is a pseudogene locus. The CDR3 sequence is 14 residues long. The CDR3 here is CASSKEKRVDTQYF. The DNA for the CDR3 is TGTGCCAGCAGCAAAGAGAAGAGGGTAGATACGCAGTATTTT.

This chain joins TRBV7-8 and TRBJ2-5, with D possibly being TRBD2 (5 bases). The length of the CDR3 is 14 residues. Trimming took 5 bases from V and 5 from J, leaving 15 bases between them. In germline, CDR1 is SGHVS, CDR2 FQNEAQ. CDR3 coding DNA: TGTGCCAGCAGCGCCTCTCGAGCGGATGAGACCCAGTACTTC. Protein product: CASSASRADETQYF.

The chain links TRBV3-1 (or the pseudogene TRBV3-2) to TRBJ1-5, with D perhaps matching TRBD1 (6 bases). V lost 3 bases, J lost 7 bases, and 10 bases lay in between. Germline V CDR1 and CDR2: LGHDT, YNNKEL (reference sequence). This CDR3 is built from 13 residues. CDR3 coding DNA: TGTGCCAGCAGCCACACAACAGGGCAGCCCCAGCATTTT. Amino acids: CASSHTTGQPQHF.

The table lists this clone with many counts. This sequence joins TRBV15 and TRBJ2-3; TRBD2 matches 7 bases. Germline CDR1 LNHNV, CDR2 YYDKDF (reference sequence). V shed 8 bases, J shed 2 bases, and the junction held 7 bases outside the gene matches. The CDR3 extends over 14 amino acids. Written as DNA, the CDR3 is TGTGCCACCTCCGGGGGGTTGTACACAGATACGCAGTATTTT. Residues: CATSGGLYTDTQYF.

The chain has TRBV6-1 and TRBJ2-3; D may be TRBD2 (6 bases). The length of the CDR3 is 13 residues. The germline V gene encodes CDR1 MNHNS and CDR2 SASEGT. The ends were cut back, 0 bases at V and 8 bases at J, with 9 bases in the middle. In DNA, the CDR3 is TGTGCCAGCAGTGAAGCGGTGGGACTTACGCAGTATTTT. Residues: CASSEAVGLTQYF.

The chain is built from TRBV19 and TRBJ1-1; weak D call: TRBD1 (6 bases). With 5 bases removed from V and 6 bases from J, the gap between germline ends came to 16 bases. The CDR3 has 14 residues. The V gene's germline CDR1 is LNHDA and CDR2 SQIVND (reference sequence). The CDR3 here is CASSPYRAGAEAFF. The CDR3 coding sequence is TGTGCCAGTAGTCCTTACAGGGCCGGGGCTGAAGCTTTCTTT.

V is TRBV6-5 and J is TRBJ2-4, with D unclear. V dropped 6 bases and J dropped 2 bases, with 14 bases sitting between them. The germline V gene has CDR1 MNHEY and CDR2 SVGAGI. The CDR3 runs to 15 residues. The CDR3 DNA reads TGTGCCAGCAGGGATGTCAGGAACTCCAAAAACATTCAGTACTTC. It yields the protein CASRDVRNSKNIQYF.